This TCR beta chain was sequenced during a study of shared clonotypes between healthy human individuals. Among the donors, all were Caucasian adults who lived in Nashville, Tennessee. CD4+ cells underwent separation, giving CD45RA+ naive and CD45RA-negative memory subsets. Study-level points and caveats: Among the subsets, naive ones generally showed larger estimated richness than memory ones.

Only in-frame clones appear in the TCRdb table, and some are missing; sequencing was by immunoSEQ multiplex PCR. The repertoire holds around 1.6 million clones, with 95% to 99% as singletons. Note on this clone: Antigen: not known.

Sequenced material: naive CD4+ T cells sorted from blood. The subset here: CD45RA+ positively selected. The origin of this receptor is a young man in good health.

CDR3 loop: CASSSGWVPGELFF. CDR3 bases: TGTGCCAGCAGTTCGGGGTGGGTTCCCGGGGAGCTGTTTTTT. The chain combines TRBV11-2 with TRBJ2-2, with D possibly matching TRBD2 (5 bases). The CDR3 length is 14 residues. Trimming took off 6 bases at V and 6 bases at J, with 14 bases between the two ends. In germline, CDR1 is SGHAT, CDR2 FQNNGV.